The 17 T cell receptor beta chains below were found in one sample sequenced in a study of metastatic and nonmetastatic thyroid tumors (dated by TCRdb to between 2020 and 2021). None of the patients had been given any treatment before thyroid surgery. Library method: PCR. For sequencing, an Illumina HiSeq 4000 was employed. The raw public reads went through TCRdb reprocessing: fastp at Q25, MiXCR clone calling, in-frame beta chains kept. The sample records 30,000 to 40,000 clones, 20% to 25% of which are singletons. The top ten hold less than 4% of the sample. Sequencing input: tumor tissue. The source is a male donor with papillary thyroid cancer or a benign thyroid nodule (not recorded which). Some clones in this sample may be carry-over from other donors' samples.

This clone was recorded at least ten times. J is TRBJ2-3 and V is TRBV7-6; TRBD2 is a possible D gene (5 bases). The CDR3 runs to 16 residues. Germline V lookup: CDR1 SGHVS, CDR2 FNYEAQ. V gave up 1 base and J gave up 4 bases, with 15 bases separating them. CDR3 DNA: TGTGCCAGCAGCTTAGGTTCGGGATTCCTCGCAGATACGCAGTATTTT. The encoded protein is CASSLGSGFLADTQYF.

This chain joins TRBV12-3 or TRBV12-4 and TRBJ1-4, with D unresolved. Trimming removed 6 bases from V and 4 bases from J, with 12 bases in between. The CDR3 runs to 14 residues. The CDR3: CASRPLVVNEKLFF. CDR3 nucleotides: TGTGCCAGCAGACCCCTAGTTGTTAATGAAAAACTGTTTTTT.

This clone was observed a few times. At one end, the junction sequence differs from germline, possibly due to a read error. This sample includes further DNA sequences coding for the same CDR3. V usage is TRBV28 and J usage is TRBJ1-2; 8 positions match TRBD1. CDR1 MDHEN and CDR2 SYDVKM come from the germline V gene. The CDR3 covers 13 residues. The CDR3 sequence: CASSTGQVYGYTF. Here the CDR3 DNA reads TGTGCAAGCAGTACGGGACAGGTATATGGCTACACCTTC.

Ten or more counts support this clone. The chain has TRBV20-1 and TRBJ1-2, with D unresolved. The germline gives CDR1 DFQATT, CDR2 SNEGSKA (reference sequence). The CDR3 loop spans 12 amino acids. Trimming removed 8 bases from V and 5 bases from J, with 15 bases in between. CDR3 DNA sequence: TGCAGTCAAAACCCTCACCTATATGGCTACACCTTC. Its protein is CSQNPHLYGYTF.

This clone was found many times. This chain uses TRBV5-1 with TRBJ1-1; D gene uncertain. The germline V and J ends were trimmed by 3 bases and 0 bases, with 12 bases remaining between them. CDR3 length: 15 amino acids. Germline V lookup: CDR1 SGHRS, CDR2 YFSETQ. The CDR3 DNA follows: TGCGCCAGCAGCTCCTCGGGTGTCATGAACACTGAAGCTTTCTTT. It codes for CASSSSGVMNTEAFF.

This clone was recorded many times. The chain recombines TRBV28 with TRBJ2-1; TRBD2 agrees at 14 bases. The germline CDR1 and CDR2 sequences are MDHEN and SYDVKM. CDR3 length equals 16 residues. Trimming took 4 bases from V and 4 from J; bases not matched to a gene: 3. DNA for the CDR3: TGTGCCAGCAGTTCACGGACTAGCGGGAGGTACAATGAGCAGTTCTTC. Its protein product is CASSSRTSGRYNEQFF. Combining the CDR3 with reference TRBV28 and TRBJ2-1 gives the whole variable domain DVKVTQSSRYLVKRTGEKVFLECVQDMDHENMFWYRQDPGLGLRLIYFSYDVKMKEKGDIPEGYSVSREKKERFSLILESASTNQTSMYLCASSSRTSGRYNEQFFGPGTRLTVL.

The V call is TRBV5-1, the J call TRBJ2-2; D is undetermined. The CDR3 covers 16 residues. Trimming left V 0 bases short and J 1 base short, with 10 bases between. CDR1 SGHRS and CDR2 YFSETQ come from the germline V gene. CDR3 sequence reads: CASSLEWLRNTGELFF. For the CDR3, the DNA is TGCGCCAGCAGCTTGGAATGGTTGCGGAACACCGGGGAGCTGTTTTTT. Based on the CDR3 plus reference TRBV5-1 and TRBJ2-2, the full variable domain is KAGVTQTPRYLIKTRGQQVTLSCSPISGHRSVSWYQQTPGQGLQFLFEYFSETQRNKGNFPGRFSGRQFSNSRSEMNVSTLELGDSALYLCASSLEWLRNTGELFFGEGSRLTVL.

This clone was seen more than once but under ten times. Given a much more abundant clone one base away, this may be a read error. This rearrangement joins TRBV5-4 to TRBJ2-6; 11 bases align to TRBD1. J gave up 2 bases and V 6 bases, and 10 bases lay outside the gene matches. Germline V gives CDR1 SGHNT, CDR2 YYREEE (reference sequence). The CDR3 totals 18 residues. DNA for the CDR3: TGTGCCAGCATCTTAGTCGGACAGGGGGCGACTGGGGCCAACGTCCTGACTTTC. It encodes CASILVGQGATGANVLTF.

This clone was seen repeatedly, ten times or more. This rearrangement joins TRBV6-2 or TRBV6-3 to TRBJ1-5; D is ambiguous. Trimming took off 0 bases at V and 9 bases at J, with 12 bases between the two ends. The CDR3 spans 14 residues. Germline CDR1 reads MNHEY; CDR2 reads SVGEGT. The CDR3 DNA sequence: TGTGCCAGCAGTTACTCTCAGGCACGGTGGCCCCAGCATTTT. It encodes CASSYSQARWPQHF.

This rearrangement joins TRBV30 to TRBJ2-2; weak D call: TRBD2 (5 bases). The germline V and J ends were trimmed by 0 bases and 2 bases, with 10 bases remaining between them. CDR1 GTSNPN and CDR2 SVGIG come from the germline V gene (reference sequence). This CDR3 is built from 15 residues. The CDR3 here is CAWSVAGINTGELFF. The CDR3 region has the DNA TGTGCCTGGAGTGTTGCGGGCATAAACACCGGGGAGCTGTTTTTT.

This clone was counted many times. This chain connects TRBV7-9 to TRBJ2-3, with D maybe TRBD2 (5 bases). CDR1 and CDR2 (germline): SEHNR, FQNEAQ (reference sequence). This CDR3 comprises 16 residues. V was trimmed by 5 bases and J by 2 bases, leaving 17 bases between them. The CDR3 bases are TGTGCCAGCAGCATCGGAGGAGGTTTAACCACAGATACGCAGTATTTT. Translating it yields CASSIGGGLTTDTQYF.

This clone was observed many times. The chain carries TRBV28 and TRBJ2-3; D gene unclear. The CDR3 is 11 amino acids. Trimming cost V 7 bases and J 2 bases, with 4 bases left between them. Germline CDR1 reads MDHEN; CDR2 reads SYDVKM. The CDR3 reads CASTYTDTQYF. CDR3 nucleotide sequence: TGTGCCAGCACCTACACAGATACGCAGTATTTT.

The chain recombines TRBV7-3 with TRBJ2-1; TRBD1 aligns across 8 bases. The CDR3 covers 14 residues. Germline V gives CDR1 SGHTA, CDR2 FQGTGA. With 2 bases clipped from V and 9 bases from J, the junction kept 6 bases outside the gene matches. CDR3 in DNA: TGTGCCAGCAGCTTAGTTGGACAGGGCGGTGAGCAGTTCTTC. Translated: CASSLVGQGGEQFF. Variable domain in full (rest from reference TRBV7-3 and TRBJ2-1): GAGVSQTPSNKVTEKGKYVELRCDPISGHTALYWYRQSLGQGPEFLIYFQGTGAADDSGLPNDRFFAVRPEGSVSTLKIQRTERGDSAVYLCASSLVGQGGEQFFGPGTRLTVL.

This clone was recorded many times. The gene calls are TRBV12-3 or TRBV12-4 and TRBJ2-3, with 8 nucleotides matching TRBD2. The ends lost 6 bases at V and 1 base at J; junction bases unmatched: 6. The CDR3 covers 15 residues. DNA for the CDR3: TGTGCCAGCAGCCTCAGCGGGAGCGGCACAGATACGCAGTATTTT. Its protein is CASSLSGSGTDTQYF.

This clone counts as medium-sized (0.01 to 0.1%). The CDR3 nucleotides read TGTGCCAGTACCTATGGCAGGGGACCAAACTATGGCTACACCTTC. This gives the protein CASTYGRGPNYGYTF. The chain couples TRBV19 to TRBJ1-2; possibly TRBD1 for D (6 bases). Germline assignment: CDR1 LNHDA and CDR2 SQIVND (reference sequence). The CDR3 length is 15 residues. The V and J ends lost 7 bases and 2 bases respectively, with 17 bases between them.

This clone was detected many times. The chain uses TRBV2 and TRBJ1-5, with a weak D call TRBD1 (5 bases). Trimming left V 1 base short and J 4 bases short, with 8 bases between. This CDR3 has 14 residues. Germline assignment: CDR1 SNHLY and CDR2 FYNNEI. The CDR3 DNA reads as TGTGCCAGCAGTGAAGTGACAGATAATCAGCCCCAGCATTTT. It specifies CASSEVTDNQPQHF. Complete variable domain (other parts from reference TRBV2 and TRBJ1-5): EPEVTQTPSHQVTQMGQEVILRCVPISNHLYFYWYRQILGQKVEFLVSFYNNEISEKSEIFDDQFSVERPDGSNFTLKIRSTKLEDSAMYFCASSEVTDNQPQHFGDGTRLSIL.

This clone was seen more than once but under ten times. At one end the junction does not follow the germline gene, possibly because of a read error. This sequence joins TRBV28 and TRBJ1-2; TRBD1 matches at 7 bases. The germline V gene has CDR1 MDHEN and CDR2 SYDVKM. The CDR3 spans 12 residues. The CDR3 DNA follows: TGTGTCAGCAGTTTGACAGGGAACGGCTACACATTC. Translated: CVSSLTGNGYTF.